This T cell receptor beta chain was identified in a study of T cells expressing NK-cell markers. Looked up from germline, CDR1 is LGHNA and CDR2 is YNFKEQ. The CDR3 is made up of 15 amino acids. TCRdb derives one entry per CDR3 protein from the 5' RACE reads, leaving out DNA. This sample's clone table lists about 140,000 distinct CDR3 sequences. Specimen: blood T cells: a sorted CD56 or NKG2C T cell subset, CD4+ or CD8+ T cells, or bulk PBMC T cells (not recorded which). The chain is built from TRBV4-2 and TRBJ2-3; absent DNA, TCRdb's TRBD1 call cannot be checked. This TCR derives from a man between 18 and 29 years old in good health. The CDR3 sequence: CASSQEEGAGDTQYF.